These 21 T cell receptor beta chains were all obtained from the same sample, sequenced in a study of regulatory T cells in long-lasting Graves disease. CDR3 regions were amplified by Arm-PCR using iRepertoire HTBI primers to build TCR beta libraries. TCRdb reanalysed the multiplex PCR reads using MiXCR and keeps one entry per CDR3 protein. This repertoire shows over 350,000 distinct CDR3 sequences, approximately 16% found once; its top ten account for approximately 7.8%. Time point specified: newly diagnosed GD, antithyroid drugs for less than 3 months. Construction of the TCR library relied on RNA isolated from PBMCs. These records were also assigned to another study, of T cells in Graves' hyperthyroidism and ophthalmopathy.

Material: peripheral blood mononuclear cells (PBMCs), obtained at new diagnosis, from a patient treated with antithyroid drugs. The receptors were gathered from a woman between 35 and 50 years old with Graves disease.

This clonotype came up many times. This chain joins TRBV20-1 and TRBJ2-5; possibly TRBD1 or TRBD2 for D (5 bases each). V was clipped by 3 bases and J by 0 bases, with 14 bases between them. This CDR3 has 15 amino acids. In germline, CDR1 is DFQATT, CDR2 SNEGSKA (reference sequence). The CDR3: CSARSLGADQETQYF. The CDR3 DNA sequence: TGCAGTGCTAGGAGCCTCGGGGCGGACCAAGAGACCCAGTACTTC.

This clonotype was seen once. CDR3 residues: CASSYSGTSVTDTQYF. CDR3 nucleotides: TGTGCCAGCAGTTACTCGGGGACTAGCGTCACAGATACGCAGTATTTT. The V and J genes are TRBV6-5 and TRBJ2-3; 10 bases map to TRBD2. CDR3 length: 16 amino acids. CDR1 is MNHEY and CDR2 is SVGAGI in the germline V gene. With 0 bases clipped from V and 2 bases from J, the junction kept 2 bases outside the gene matches.

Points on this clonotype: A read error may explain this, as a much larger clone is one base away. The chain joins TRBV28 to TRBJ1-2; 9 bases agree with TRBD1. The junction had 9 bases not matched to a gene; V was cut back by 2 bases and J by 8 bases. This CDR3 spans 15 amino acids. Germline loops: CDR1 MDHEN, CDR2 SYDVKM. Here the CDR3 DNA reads TGTGCCAGCAGTTTAGGTGGGACAGGGAAGCAGGGCTACACCTTC. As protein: CASSLGGTGKQGYTF.

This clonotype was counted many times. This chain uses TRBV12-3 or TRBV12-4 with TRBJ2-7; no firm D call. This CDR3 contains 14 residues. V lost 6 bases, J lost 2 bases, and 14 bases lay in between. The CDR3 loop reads CASSIRDQTYEQYF. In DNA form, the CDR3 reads TGTGCCAGCAGCATCAGAGACCAAACCTACGAGCAGTACTTC.

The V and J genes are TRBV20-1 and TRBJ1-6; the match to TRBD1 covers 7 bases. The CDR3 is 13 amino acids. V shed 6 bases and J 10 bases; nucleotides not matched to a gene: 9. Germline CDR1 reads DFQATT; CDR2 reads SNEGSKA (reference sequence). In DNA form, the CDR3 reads TGCAGTGCCAGGGGGTTGCGAGAATCACCCCTCCACTTT. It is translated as CSARGLRESPLHF.

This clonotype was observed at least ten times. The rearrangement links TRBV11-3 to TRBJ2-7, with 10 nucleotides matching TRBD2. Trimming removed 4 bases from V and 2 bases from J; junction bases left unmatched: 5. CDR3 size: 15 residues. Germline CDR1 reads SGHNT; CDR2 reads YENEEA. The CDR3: CASSYTSGVTYEQYF. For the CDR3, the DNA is TGTGCCAGCAGCTACACTAGCGGGGTTACCTACGAGCAGTACTTC.

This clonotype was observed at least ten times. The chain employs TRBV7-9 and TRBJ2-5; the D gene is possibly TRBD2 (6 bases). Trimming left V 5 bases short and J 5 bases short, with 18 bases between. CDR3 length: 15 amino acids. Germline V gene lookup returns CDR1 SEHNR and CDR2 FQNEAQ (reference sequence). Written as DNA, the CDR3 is TGTGCCAGCAGCCCCCCGACGGGAGCCGGGGAGACCCAGTACTTC. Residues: CASSPPTGAGETQYF.

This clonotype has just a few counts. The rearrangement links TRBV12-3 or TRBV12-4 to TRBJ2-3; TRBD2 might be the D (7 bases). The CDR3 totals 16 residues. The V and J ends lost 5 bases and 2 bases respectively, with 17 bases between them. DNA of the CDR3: TGTGCCAGCAGTCGTTGGGAGGGGGGTCACACAGATACGCAGTATTTT. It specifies CASSRWEGGHTDTQYF.

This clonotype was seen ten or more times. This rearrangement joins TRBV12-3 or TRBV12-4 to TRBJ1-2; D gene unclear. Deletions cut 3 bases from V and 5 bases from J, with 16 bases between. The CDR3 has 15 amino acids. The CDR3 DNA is TGTGCCAGCAGTTTGGAGGCACCCGTCTCTTATGGCTACACCTTC. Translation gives CASSLEAPVSYGYTF.

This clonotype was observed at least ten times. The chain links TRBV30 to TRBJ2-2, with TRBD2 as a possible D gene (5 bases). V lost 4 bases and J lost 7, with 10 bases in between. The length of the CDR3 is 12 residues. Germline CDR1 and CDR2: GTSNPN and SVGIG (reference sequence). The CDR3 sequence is CAWNRGSGELFF. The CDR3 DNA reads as TGTGCCTGGAACCGGGGTAGCGGGGAGCTGTTTTTT.

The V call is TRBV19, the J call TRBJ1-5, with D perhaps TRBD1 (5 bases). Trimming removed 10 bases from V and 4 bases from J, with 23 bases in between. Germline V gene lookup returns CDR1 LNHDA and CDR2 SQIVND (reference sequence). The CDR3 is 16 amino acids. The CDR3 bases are TGTGCCACTCAGGGTGTCCAGGCCATTGGAAATCAGCCCCAGCATTTT. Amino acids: CATQGVQAIGNQPQHF.

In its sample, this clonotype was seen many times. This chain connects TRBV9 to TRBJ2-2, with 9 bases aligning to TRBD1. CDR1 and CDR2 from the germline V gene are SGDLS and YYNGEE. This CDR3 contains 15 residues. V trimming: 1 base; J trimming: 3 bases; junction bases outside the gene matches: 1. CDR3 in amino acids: CASSVTGGYTGELFF. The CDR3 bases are TGTGCCAGCAGCGTAACAGGGGGCTACACCGGGGAGCTGTTTTTT.

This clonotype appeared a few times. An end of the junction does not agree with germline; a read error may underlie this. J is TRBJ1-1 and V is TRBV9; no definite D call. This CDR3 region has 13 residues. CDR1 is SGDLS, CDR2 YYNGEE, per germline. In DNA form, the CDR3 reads TGTGCCAGCAGCGTAGGTGGGAACACTGGAGCTTTCTTT. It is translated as CASSVGGNTGAFF.

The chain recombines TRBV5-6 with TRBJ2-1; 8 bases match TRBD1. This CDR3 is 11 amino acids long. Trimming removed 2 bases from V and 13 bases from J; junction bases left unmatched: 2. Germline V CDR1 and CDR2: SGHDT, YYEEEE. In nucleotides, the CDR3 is TGTGCCAGCAGCTTAGGACAGGGACAGTTCTTC. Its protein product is CASSLGQGQFF.

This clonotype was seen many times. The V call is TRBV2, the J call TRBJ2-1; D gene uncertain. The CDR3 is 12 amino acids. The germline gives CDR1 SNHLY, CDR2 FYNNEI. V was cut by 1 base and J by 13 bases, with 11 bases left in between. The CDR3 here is CASSEVADSQFF. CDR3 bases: TGTGCCAGCAGTGAAGTAGCAGATTCTCAGTTCTTC.

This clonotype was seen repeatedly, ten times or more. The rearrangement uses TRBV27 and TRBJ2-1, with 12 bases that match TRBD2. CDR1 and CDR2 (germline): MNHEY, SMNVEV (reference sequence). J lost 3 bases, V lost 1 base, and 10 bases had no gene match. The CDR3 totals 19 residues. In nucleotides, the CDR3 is TGTGCCAGCAGTTTATGGGGGCTAGCGGGAGGGCGGAACTACAATGAGCAGTTCTTC. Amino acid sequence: CASSLWGLAGGRNYNEQFF.

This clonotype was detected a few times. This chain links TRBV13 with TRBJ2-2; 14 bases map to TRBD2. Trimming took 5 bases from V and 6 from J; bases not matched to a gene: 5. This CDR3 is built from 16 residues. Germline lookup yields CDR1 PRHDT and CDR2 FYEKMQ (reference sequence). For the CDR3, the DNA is TGTGCCAGCAGCCTTTGGACTAGCGGGAGGCCCGGGGAGCTGTTTTTT. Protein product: CASSLWTSGRPGELFF.

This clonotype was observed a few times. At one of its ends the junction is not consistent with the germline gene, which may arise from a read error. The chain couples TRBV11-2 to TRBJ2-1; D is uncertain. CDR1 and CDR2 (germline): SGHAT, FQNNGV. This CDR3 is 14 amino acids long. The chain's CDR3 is CASSLSPPGGTANF. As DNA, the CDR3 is TGTGCCAGCAGCTTATCACCCCCTGGTGGAACAGCGAACTTC.

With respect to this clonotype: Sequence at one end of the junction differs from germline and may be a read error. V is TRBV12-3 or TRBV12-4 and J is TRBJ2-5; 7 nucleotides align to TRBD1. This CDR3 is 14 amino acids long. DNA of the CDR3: TGTGCCAGCAGTCACGGACAGGACCAAGAGACCCAGCACTTC. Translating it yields CASSHGQDQETQHF.

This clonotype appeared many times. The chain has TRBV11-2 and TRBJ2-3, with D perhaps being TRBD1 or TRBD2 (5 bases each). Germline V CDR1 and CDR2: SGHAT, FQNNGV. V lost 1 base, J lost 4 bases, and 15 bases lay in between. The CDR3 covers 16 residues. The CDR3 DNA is TGTGCCAGCAGCTTAGCCCGAGGGGTCGGTGCAGATACGCAGTATTTT. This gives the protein CASSLARGVGADTQYF.

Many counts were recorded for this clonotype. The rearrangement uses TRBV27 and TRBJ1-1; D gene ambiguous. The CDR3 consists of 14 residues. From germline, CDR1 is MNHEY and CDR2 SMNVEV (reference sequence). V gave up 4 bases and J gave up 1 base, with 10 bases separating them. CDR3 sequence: CASSSSPKNTEAFF. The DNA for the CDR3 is TGTGCCAGCAGTTCATCCCCCAAGAACACTGAAGCTTTCTTT.